Below are 6 T cell receptor beta chains sequenced from a single sample in a study of blood T cell repertoires in COVID-19. TCRdb's copy holds only in-frame clones and misses some; the assay was immunoSEQ multiplex PCR. The data contain fewer than 300,000 clones, approximately 91% of them singletons. Sequenced: peripheral blood. Receptors were obtained from a young man with active or convalescent COVID-19.

The chain has TRBV14 and TRBJ2-7; D gene uncertain. The CDR3 sequence is 14 residues long. Germline CDR1 SGHDN, CDR2 FVKESK. V lost 2 bases, J lost 0 bases, and 8 bases lay in between. The CDR3 sequence is CASSQTRLSYEQYF. The DNA for the CDR3 is TGTGCCAGCAGCCAAACCAGACTCTCCTACGAGCAGTACTTC.

Comment on this clone: The sample carries other DNA sequences with the same CDR3. V is TRBV6-2 or TRBV6-3 and J is TRBJ2-7, with no clear D. Germline V CDR1 and CDR2: MNHEY, SVGEGT. This CDR3 spans 13 amino acids. With 2 bases removed from V and 6 bases from J, the gap between germline ends came to 11 bases. CDR3 nucleotides: TGTGCCAGCAGTTACACGGGTTTGGGCGAGCAGTACTTC. Its protein is CASSYTGLGEQYF.

The V and J genes are TRBV14 and TRBJ2-7; 9 bases map to TRBD2. V trimming: 1 base; J trimming: 2 bases; junction bases outside the gene matches: 3. This CDR3 is built from 15 residues. Per the germline V gene, CDR1 is SGHDN and CDR2 is FVKESK. CDR3 coding DNA: TGTGCCAGCAGCCAAGTTAGCGGGGGACCCTACGAGCAGTACTTC. The encoded protein is CASSQVSGGPYEQYF. The full variable domain, in which reference TRBV14 and TRBJ2-7 provide the parts outside the CDR3, is EAGVTQFPSHSVIEKGQTVTLRCDPISGHDNLYWYRRVMGKEIKFLLHFVKESKQDESGMPNNRFLAERTGGTYSTLKVQPAELEDSGVYFCASSQVSGGPYEQYFGPGTRLTVT.

The chain uses TRBV5-6 and TRBJ1-5, with D unclear. The V end lost 3 bases, the J end lost 3 bases, and 13 bases lay between the germline ends. CDR1 and CDR2 (germline): SGHDT, YYEEEE. CDR3 size: 15 residues. CDR3 residues: CASSWSSGNNQPQHF. The CDR3 coding sequence is TGTGCCAGCAGCTGGAGTTCCGGGAACAATCAGCCCCAGCATTTT.

Note on this clone: This sample also contains other DNA sequences that code for the same CDR3. J is TRBJ2-5 and V is TRBV7-2, with 8 nucleotides matching TRBD2. V was clipped by 4 bases and J by 5 bases; unmatched bases: 6. This CDR3 comprises 14 residues. The V gene's germline CDR1 is SGHTA and CDR2 FQGNSA. The CDR3 reads CASSSAGGGETQYF. CDR3 coding DNA: TGTGCCAGCAGCTCCGCGGGGGGCGGGGAGACCCAGTACTTC.

This clone has a handful of counts. This specimen includes other DNA sequences encoding the same CDR3. The CDR3 DNA is TGTGCCAGCAGTCCCGGACAGGTCAACACCGGGGAGCTGTTTTTT. Protein sequence: CASSPGQVNTGELFF. The V and J genes are TRBV2 and TRBJ2-2, with 7 bases fitting TRBD1. Germline CDR1 is SNHLY and CDR2 is FYNNEI. Germline trimming cut 5 bases from V and 2 bases from J; bases unmatched to any gene: 5. The CDR3 is made up of 15 amino acids.